A single sample gave rise to the 11 T cell receptor beta chains below, sequenced in a study of shared T cell receptors in the human thymus. The method was immunoSEQ multiplex PCR; TCRdb's version includes in-frame clones alone and lacks a portion of them. The sample shows under 850,000 clones, around 89% of them seen only once. The same sample was also used in a study of human thymus T cells.

Input material: thymocytes. These TCRs come from a boy less than two years old with a congenital heart defect.

CDR3 loop: CASSKQGRQFF. CDR3 nucleotide sequence: TGTGCCAGCTCCAAACAGGGCCGTCAGTTCTTC. This rearrangement joins TRBV13 to TRBJ2-1, with D possibly being TRBD1 (6 bases). Germline V CDR1 and CDR2: PRHDT, FYEKMQ (reference sequence). The CDR3 consists of 11 residues. The V end was cut by 8 bases, the J end by 13 bases, with 15 bases between.

In this sample, this clone turned up once. The chain is built from TRBV11-2 and TRBJ2-1, with TRBD2 identical over 7 bases. Looked up from germline, CDR1 is SGHAT and CDR2 is FQNNGV. This CDR3 spans 18 amino acids. The ends lost 5 bases at V and 4 bases at J; junction bases unmatched: 17. The CDR3 DNA reads as TGTGCCAGCAGCAACACCGGGGTTTGGGCTAGCGGTTACAATGAGCAGTTCTTC. Residues: CASSNTGVWASGYNEQFF.

This clone was counted only a few times. V gene TRBV7-6 combines with J gene TRBJ2-4; 13 bases align to TRBD2. V lost 5 bases, J lost 8 bases, and 9 bases stayed unmatched. The germline V gene has CDR1 SGHVS and CDR2 FNYEAQ. The CDR3 runs to 16 residues. The CDR3 sequence: CASSPGLAGALDIQYF. The CDR3, as DNA: TGTGCCAGCAGCCCCGGACTAGCGGGAGCTCTGGACATTCAGTACTTC.

V gene TRBV21-1 combines with J gene TRBJ2-3; TRBD2 reflects the table's D call only, with no check against the DNA. TRBV21-1 is a recognized pseudogene. The CDR3 sequence is 17 residues long. In DNA form, the CDR3 reads TGTGCCAGCAGCAAAGAGGCTAGCGGGCAGTTCACAGATACGCAGTATTTT. Its protein product is CASSKEASGQFTDTQYF.

The rearrangement links TRBV5-8 to TRBJ2-7, with a weak D call TRBD2 (5 bases). CDR1 and CDR2 (germline): SGHTS, YDEGEE. V dropped 9 bases and J dropped 3 bases, with 16 bases sitting between them. The CDR3 has 13 residues. The CDR3 loop reads CANRAGLIYEQYF. CDR3 DNA sequence: TGTGCCAACCGGGCGGGTCTCATCTACGAGCAGTACTTC.

The rearrangement uses TRBV2 and TRBJ2-2; 12 bases agree with TRBD2. Trimming cost V 4 bases and J 5 bases; bases outside gene matches: 5. The CDR3 runs 16 residues. Per the germline V gene, CDR1 is SNHLY and CDR2 is FYNNEI. The CDR3 loop is CASSGRLAGETGELFF. DNA for the CDR3: TGTGCCAGCAGTGGACGACTAGCGGGAGAAACCGGGGAGCTGTTTTTT.

The gene calls are TRBV28 and TRBJ2-3; D possibly corresponds to TRBD2 (5 bases). The V end lost 3 bases, the J end lost 3 bases, and 22 bases lay between the germline ends. Germline V gene lookup returns CDR1 MDHEN and CDR2 SYDVKM. CDR3 length: 18 amino acids. Written as DNA, the CDR3 is TGTGCCAGCAGTTTCGGGGTTCGAGCCGCCGGATTAACAGATACGCAGTATTTT. This gives the protein CASSFGVRAAGLTDTQYF.

This sequence joins TRBV5-6 and TRBJ2-7, with a possible D match to TRBD2 (5 bases). The CDR3 is 19 amino acids. Looked up from germline, CDR1 is SGHDT and CDR2 is YYEEEE. The V gene lost 3 bases and the J gene lost 0 bases, with 25 bases spanning the gap. This CDR3 is CASSSTPEEPVNSSYEQYF. CDR3 sequence (DNA): TGTGCCAGCAGCTCCACCCCGGAGGAGCCGGTGAATAGCTCCTACGAGCAGTACTTC.

The CDR3 DNA is TGTGCCTGGAGTGTGGGACAGGGGGGCGAGCAGTACTTC. Its translation: CAWSVGQGGEQYF. The chain employs TRBV30 and TRBJ2-7; 11 nucleotides align to TRBD1. The CDR3 sequence is 13 residues long. Trimming cost V 0 bases and J 6 bases; bases outside gene matches: 1. Germline V CDR1 and CDR2: GTSNPN, SVGIG (reference sequence).

V gene TRBV20-1 combines with J gene TRBJ2-7; TRBD2 might be the D (6 bases). Trimming shortened V by 4 bases and J by 6 bases, and 10 bases separated the two germline ends. The V gene's germline CDR1 is DFQATT and CDR2 SNEGSKA (reference sequence). CDR3 size: 11 residues. CDR3 bases: TGCAGTGCTATAGGAGGGCCCGAGCAGTACTTC. Its protein is CSAIGGPEQYF.

The count of this clone is one. The genes are TRBV14 and TRBJ2-1; D might be TRBD2 (7 bases). V lost 4 bases and J lost 3, with 25 bases in between. This CDR3 spans 19 amino acids. CDR1 is SGHDN, CDR2 FVKESK, per germline. The CDR3 loop reads CASSLLGGPATPLYNEQFF. CDR3 DNA: TGTGCCAGCAGCCTTCTGGGGGGGCCCGCTACTCCCCTCTACAATGAGCAGTTCTTC.